Shown below are 10 T cell receptor beta chains from a single sample sequenced in a study of cytomegalovirus exposure and HLA in healthy donors. Both 60 Vbeta primers and 13 Jbeta primers went into the PCR. Profiling relied on immunoSEQ multiplex PCR, and the TCRdb table lists in-frame clones only, not all of them. The sample consists of around 90,000 clones, around nine tenths of them appearing once. The sample comprised PBMCs. The receptors here all came from a man aged 25-40 years in good health and CMV-seropositive.

The rearrangement uses TRBV4-2 and TRBJ1-2; D call uncertain. V was shortened by 0 bases and J by 1 base, with 6 bases between the two germline ends. Germline CDR1 reads LGHNA; CDR2 reads YNFKEQ. The CDR3 runs to 14 residues. This CDR3 reads CASSQEPVNYGYTF. The DNA of the CDR3 is TGTGCCAGCAGCCAAGAGCCAGTTAACTATGGCTACACCTTC.

There are a few counts of this clone. This chain connects TRBV11-3 to TRBJ2-5; 7 bases map to TRBD1. Judging by the DNA end, TRBJ2-7 fits better; the J call may be wrong. CDR1 is SGHNT and CDR2 is YENEEA in the germline V gene. This CDR3 contains 13 residues. The CDR3 here is CASSRDSSYEQYF. The DNA for the CDR3 is TGTGCCAGCAGCCGGGACAGTTCCTACGAGCAGTACTTC.

This clone was detected a few times. The J gene is TRBJ1-1, the V gene TRBV29-1; 7 nucleotides align to TRBD1. Germline CDR1 SQVTM, CDR2 ANQGSEA. V shed 7 bases and J 2 bases; nucleotides not matched to a gene: 10. The CDR3 consists of 14 residues. The CDR3 reads CSATTGQRNTEAFF. CDR3 DNA sequence: TGCAGCGCAACTACGGGACAGCGAAACACTGAAGCTTTCTTT.

The sample holds one count of this clone. V is TRBV6-6 and J is TRBJ1-5, with 8 nucleotides matching TRBD1. From germline, CDR1 is MNHNY and CDR2 SVGAGI (reference sequence). The V segment lost 2 bases and the J segment 3 bases; nucleotides outside the gene matches: 6. The CDR3 extends over 16 amino acids. The CDR3 reads CASSYGHRGVNQPQHF. In nucleotides, the CDR3 is TGTGCCAGCAGTTACGGACACAGGGGGGTCAATCAGCCCCAGCATTTT.

The chain has TRBV6-6 and TRBJ1-5, with TRBD1 identical over 8 bases. Germline trimming cut 9 bases from V and 2 bases from J; bases unmatched to any gene: 9. The CDR3 length is 15 residues. The germline CDR1 and CDR2 sequences are MNHNY and SVGAGI (reference sequence). CDR3 residues: CASLQGADGNQPQHF. The CDR3 bases are TGTGCCAGTCTCCAGGGGGCAGATGGCAATCAGCCCCAGCATTTT.

The chain links TRBV2 to TRBJ1-4; D perhaps matches TRBD1 (5 bases). Per germline, CDR1 SNHLY and CDR2 FYNNEI. CDR3 length equals 15 residues. V was clipped by 6 bases and J by 5 bases, with 16 bases between them. The CDR3 loop reads CASRGQGFLNEKLFF. The CDR3 DNA sequence: TGTGCCAGCAGAGGCCAGGGATTCTTAAATGAAAAACTGTTTTTT.

The V and J genes are TRBV19 and TRBJ2-5, with a weak D call TRBD2 (5 bases). CDR1 and CDR2 (germline): LNHDA, SQIVND (reference sequence). This CDR3 has 12 residues. Trimming removed 9 bases from V and 6 bases from J, with 14 bases in between. The CDR3 sequence is CASRMSGKTQYF. The CDR3 DNA follows: TGTGCCAGCCGGATGTCCGGGAAGACCCAGTACTTC. The full variable domain, completed using reference TRBV19 and TRBJ2-5, is DGGITQSPKYLFRKEGQNVTLSCEQNLNHDAMYWYRQDPGQGLRLIYYSQIVNDFQKGDIAEGYSVSREKKESFPLTVTSAQKNPTAFYLCASRMSGKTQYFGPGTRLLVL.

About this clone itself: One junction end disagrees with the germline gene, perhaps due to a read error. The chain employs TRBV19 and TRBJ1-2; TRBD1 matches at 7 bases. The CDR3 is 12 residues long. CDR1 is LNHDA, CDR2 SQIVND, per germline (reference sequence). CDR3 bases: TGTGCCAGTAGAAGACAGGGCGGAGGCTACGCCTTC. Translated: CASRRQGGGYAF.

The chain couples TRBV9 to TRBJ2-5; 10 positions match TRBD2. V was clipped by 3 bases and J by 0 bases; unmatched bases: 11. The CDR3 covers 18 residues. The germline V gene encodes CDR1 SGDLS and CDR2 YYNGEE. In DNA, the CDR3 is TGTGCCAGCAGCGCTTCCCGTGGACTAGCGGTAAACCAAGAGACCCAGTACTTC. Protein: CASSASRGLAVNQETQYF.

The chain uses TRBV4-1 and TRBJ1-3; TRBD1 is a possible D gene (6 bases). The CDR3 is 15 amino acids. Germline values: CDR1 MGHRA, CDR2 YSYEKL. Trimming removed 2 bases from V and 4 bases from J, with 12 bases in between. The chain's CDR3 is CASSQHTGRGNTIYF. In nucleotides, the CDR3 is TGCGCCAGCAGCCAACACACAGGGAGAGGAAACACCATATATTTT.